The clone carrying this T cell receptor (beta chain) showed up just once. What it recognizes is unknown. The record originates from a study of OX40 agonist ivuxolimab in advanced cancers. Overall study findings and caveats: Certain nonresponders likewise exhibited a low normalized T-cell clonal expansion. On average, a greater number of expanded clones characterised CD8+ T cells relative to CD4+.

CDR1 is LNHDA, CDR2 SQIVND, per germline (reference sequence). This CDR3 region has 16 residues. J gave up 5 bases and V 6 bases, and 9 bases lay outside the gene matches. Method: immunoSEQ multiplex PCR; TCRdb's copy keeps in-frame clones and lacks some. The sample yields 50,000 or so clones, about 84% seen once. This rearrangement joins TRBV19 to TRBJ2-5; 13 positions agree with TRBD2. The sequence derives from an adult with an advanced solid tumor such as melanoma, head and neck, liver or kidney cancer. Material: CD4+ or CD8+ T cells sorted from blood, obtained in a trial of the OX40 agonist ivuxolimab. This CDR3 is CASSLGLAGEAETQYF. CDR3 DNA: TGTGCCAGTAGCCTAGGACTAGCGGGGGAGGCGGAGACCCAGTACTTC.